This TCR beta chain was retrieved from a study of T cells in Graves' hyperthyroidism and ophthalmopathy. Whole-study context: Sampling of peripheral blood happened at initial diagnosis, prior to any treatment. Broader study findings: Ophthalmopathy and stable hyperthyroidism were told apart by a 13 V-J model. Blood shared most expanded thyroid clonotypes above 0.001.

Amplification of TCR beta CDR3 regions was performed using RNA transcripts as template. When the TCR CDR3 underwent first-round RT-PCR, the HTBI primer set was used. TCRdb reprocessed the multiplex PCR reads via MiXCR and lists one record per CDR3 protein. The profile covers about 350,000 distinct CDR3 sequences, with 15% to 20% appearing a single time and 15% to 19% taken by the ten largest. The table lists this clonotype with many counts. Its antigen is undetermined. Germline V lookup: CDR1 SGHAT, CDR2 FQNNGV. J gave up 3 bases and V 1 base, and 4 bases lay outside the gene matches. This CDR3 is 16 amino acids long. Clinical symptoms, serum thyroxine and TRAb, thyroid ultrasound and orbital computed tomography together formed the diagnostic basis.

The chain combines TRBV11-2 with TRBJ2-3; the match to TRBD2 covers 10 bases. The TCR sequence derives from a middle-aged woman with Graves' ophthalmopathy. Sequences were obtained from blood. The CDR3 coding sequence is TGTGCCAGCAGCTTAGGTCCAGCGGGAGGGACAGATACGCAGTATTTT. This codes for CASSLGPAGGTDTQYF.